A single sample gave rise to the 22 T cell receptor beta chains below, sequenced in a study of PD-1 blockade in classical Hodgkin lymphoma (dated by TCRdb to 2020 to 2021). What this sample's time point label stands for: cycle 4 day 1 (C4D1), after 6 weeks of nivolumab. Every trial patient had relapsed following autologous stem cell transplantation, and prior brentuximab vedotin exposure was what differed among cohorts A, B and C. Library preparation employed the immunoSEQ multiplex PCR assay. TCRdb provides this immuneACCESS table in a form limited to in-frame rearrangements. Some clones are lacking; in checked studies, under half of them reflect an unresolved V gene, and why the rest are absent is not known. For this sample the table gives roughly 100,000 clones, of which roughly 91% were detected only once. About 2% of the sample lies in the top ten. The starting material was peripheral blood mononuclear cells (PBMCs), obtained before the fourth cycle of nivolumab. The receptors were gathered from a human donor with classical Hodgkin lymphoma.

This chain links TRBV18 with TRBJ2-7, with TRBD1 matching 9 bases. Germline CDR1 reads KGHSH; CDR2 reads LQKENI. This CDR3 comprises 16 residues. V trimming: 2 bases; J trimming: 6 bases; junction bases outside the gene matches: 11. The CDR3 here is CASSPRDNRGQGEQYF. The DNA of the CDR3 is TGTGCCAGCTCACCAAGGGATAACAGGGGGCAGGGCGAGCAGTACTTC. The full variable domain, in which reference TRBV18 and TRBJ2-7 provide the parts outside the CDR3, is NAGVMQNPRHLVRRRGQEARLRCSPMKGHSHVYWYRQLPEEGLKFMVYLQKENIIDESGMPKERFSAEFPKEGPSILRIQQVVRGDSAAYFCASSPRDNRGQGEQYFGPGTRLTVT.

This chain links TRBV19 with TRBJ1-1, with no clear D. Trimming stripped 5 bases from V and 4 bases from J, with 11 bases between. CDR1 LNHDA and CDR2 SQIVND come from the germline V gene (reference sequence). This CDR3 region has 13 residues. Written as DNA, the CDR3 is TGTGCCAGTAGTCCCCAACTTCTCACTGAAGCTTTCTTT. It yields the protein CASSPQLLTEAFF.

This chain links TRBV4-1 with TRBJ2-3, with TRBD2 identical over 9 bases. The CDR3 spans 15 residues. V lost 1 base, J lost 4 bases, and 3 bases stayed unmatched. Germline CDR1 and CDR2: MGHRA and YSYEKL. Here the CDR3 DNA reads TGCGCCAGCAGCCAAGGGGGACTAGCATCAGATACGCAGTATTTT. This encodes CASSQGGLASDTQYF.

This sequence joins TRBV5-1 and TRBJ2-7; D is possibly TRBD2 (6 bases). CDR3 size: 12 residues. V gave up 4 bases and J gave up 4 bases, with 9 bases separating them. Germline V gene data show CDR1 as SGHRS and CDR2 as YFSETQ. The CDR3 protein is CASSRRGYEQYF. Written as DNA, the CDR3 is TGCGCCAGCAGCCGGCGGGGTTACGAGCAGTACTTC.

The chain combines TRBV30 with TRBJ1-5; 7 positions agree with TRBD1. Per the germline V gene, CDR1 is GTSNPN and CDR2 is SVGIG (reference sequence). The CDR3 consists of 14 residues. The V segment lost 0 bases and the J segment 4 bases; nucleotides outside the gene matches: 3. Here the CDR3 reads CAWSVGTVNQPQHF. Written as DNA, the CDR3 is TGTGCCTGGAGTGTAGGGACAGTTAATCAGCCCCAGCATTTT. Full variable domain (outside the CDR3, taken from reference TRBV30 and TRBJ1-5): SQTIHQWPATLVQPVGSPLSLECTVEGTSNPNLYWYRQAAGRGLQLLFYSVGIGQISSEVPQNLSASRPQDRQFILSSKKLLLSDSGFYLCAWSVGTVNQPQHFGDGTRLSIL.

The chain joins TRBV10-3 to TRBJ2-1, with 9 nucleotides matching TRBD1. CDR3 length: 17 amino acids. The J segment lost 1 base and the V segment lost 4 bases, leaving 8 bases of the junction unmatched. Germline V CDR1 and CDR2: ENHRY, SYGVKD. CDR3 sequence (DNA): TGTGCCATCAGTGGGAAAGGACAGGGGATTTCCTACAATGAGCAGTTCTTC. Residues: CAISGKGQGISYNEQFF.

The DNA of the CDR3 is TGCAGCGTTGAAGAGAGGGGAACGGGACAGGGGATCACCGGGGAGCTGTTTTTT. Translated, it gives CSVEERGTGQGITGELFF. The chain is built from TRBV29-1 and TRBJ2-2, with TRBD1 matching over 10 bases. With 0 bases clipped from V and 4 bases from J, the junction kept 11 bases outside the gene matches. This CDR3 is built from 18 residues. Per germline, CDR1 SQVTM and CDR2 ANQGSEA.

This clone was found once. This chain joins TRBV6-1 and TRBJ1-5, with unresolved D. This CDR3 spans 12 amino acids. The germline gives CDR1 MNHNS, CDR2 SASEGT. With 8 bases removed from V and 4 bases from J, the gap between germline ends came to 9 bases. CDR3 nucleotide sequence: TGTGCCAGCGGGATCCAGAATCAGCCCCAGCATTTT. The encoded protein is CASGIQNQPQHF.

The chain employs TRBV28 and TRBJ2-1, with D perhaps TRBD1 or TRBD2 (5 bases each). With 8 bases removed from V and 0 bases from J, the gap between germline ends came to 5 bases. CDR3 length: 12 residues. Germline values: CDR1 MDHEN, CDR2 SYDVKM. The CDR3 loop is CASGGSYNEQFF. The CDR3 DNA reads TGTGCCAGCGGGGGCTCCTACAATGAGCAGTTCTTC.

The chain uses TRBV5-4 and TRBJ2-1, with 9 nucleotides matching TRBD2. Looked up from germline, CDR1 is SGHNT and CDR2 is YYREEE (reference sequence). This CDR3 is built from 15 residues. Germline trimming cut 3 bases from V and 2 bases from J; bases unmatched to any gene: 3. As DNA, the CDR3 is TGTGCCAGCAGCTCGTTAGCGGGGGCCTACAATGAGCAGTTCTTC. Amino acid sequence: CASSSLAGAYNEQFF.

The chain is built from TRBV18 and TRBJ2-7; 9 bases map to TRBD1. The CDR3 is made up of 15 amino acids. V dropped 4 bases and J dropped 6; count of bases not matched to a gene: 10. CDR1 KGHSH and CDR2 LQKENI come from the germline V gene. The CDR3 sequence is CASSQPGQGVFEQYF. Here the CDR3 DNA reads TGTGCCAGCTCACAGCCGGGACAGGGAGTATTCGAGCAGTACTTC.

This clone has only one observation. V gene TRBV11-2 combines with J gene TRBJ1-1; D call uncertain. Per germline, CDR1 SGHAT and CDR2 FQNNGV. The CDR3 has 13 residues. V was shortened by 4 bases and J by 1 base, with 7 bases between the two germline ends. CDR3 protein: CASSYMTNTEAFF. The CDR3 nucleotides are TGTGCCAGCAGCTACATGACGAACACTGAAGCTTTCTTT.

This rearrangement joins TRBV28 to TRBJ1-4; the match to TRBD1 covers 12 bases. V shed 4 bases and J 8 bases; nucleotides not matched to a gene: 8. The V gene's germline CDR1 is MDHEN and CDR2 SYDVKM. The CDR3 runs to 16 residues. In DNA, the CDR3 is TGTGCCAGCAGTTGGGCCGGGACAGGGGGCTTCGAAAAACTGTTTTTT. Translated, it gives CASSWAGTGGFEKLFF.

The chain couples TRBV19 to TRBJ1-2; 7 bases agree with TRBD1. The CDR3 length is 16 residues. The germline CDR1 and CDR2 sequences are LNHDA and SQIVND (reference sequence). V lost 8 bases and J lost 5; bases outside the gene matches: 17. As DNA, the CDR3 is TGTGCCAGTGGCGTGGGCCGGCAGGGGGAAGGGTATGGCTACACCTTC. Protein: CASGVGRQGEGYGYTF. The full variable domain, its missing parts supplied by reference TRBV19 and TRBJ1-2, is DGGITQSPKYLFRKEGQNVTLSCEQNLNHDAMYWYRQDPGQGLRLIYYSQIVNDFQKGDIAEGYSVSREKKESFPLTVTSAQKNPTAFYLCASGVGRQGEGYGYTFGSGTRLTVV.

The rearrangement joins TRBV5-1 to TRBJ2-5; D gene uncertain. Germline CDR1 SGHRS, CDR2 YFSETQ. This CDR3 has 15 amino acids. Between the trimmed V and J ends, which lost 0 bases and 1 base, there was a span of 10 bases. CDR3 region: CASSLGGNPQETQYF. Here the CDR3 DNA reads TGCGCCAGCAGCTTGGGTGGGAACCCCCAAGAGACCCAGTACTTC.

The J gene is TRBJ2-7, the V gene TRBV7-9, with D maybe TRBD1 (6 bases). Trimming took off 5 bases at V and 3 bases at J, with 20 bases between the two ends. In germline, CDR1 is SEHNR, CDR2 FQNEAQ (reference sequence). The CDR3 contains 16 residues. In DNA form, the CDR3 reads TGTGCCAGCAGCCCCTACAGGGTTTGGGAGCTCTACGAGCAGTACTTC. Amino acids: CASSPYRVWELYEQYF.

The V call is TRBV4-1, the J call TRBJ2-7; D not certain. Germline V gives CDR1 MGHRA, CDR2 YSYEKL. The CDR3 is 11 residues long. V lost 3 bases and J 5 bases, leaving 5 bases between the germline ends. In DNA form, the CDR3 reads TGCGCCAGCAGCCAGGGTAACGAGCAGTACTTC. As protein: CASSQGNEQYF.

The chain couples TRBV7-9 to TRBJ2-1; TRBD1 might be the D (5 bases). The V end lost 7 bases, the J end lost 5 bases, and 21 bases lay between the germline ends. Looked up from germline, CDR1 is SEHNR and CDR2 is FQNEAQ (reference sequence). This CDR3 spans 16 amino acids. The CDR3, as DNA: TGTGCCAGCAAGGGGATCGTCCGAAGTTTACACAATGAGCAGTTCTTC. This encodes CASKGIVRSLHNEQFF.

The rearrangement joins TRBV5-1 to TRBJ2-7, with D unclear. The CDR3 sequence is 15 residues long. Germline lookup yields CDR1 SGHRS and CDR2 YFSETQ. Trimming took 0 bases from V and 1 from J, leaving 11 bases between them. The CDR3 region has the DNA TGCGCCAGCAGCTTGGAATTCGCAATTTCCTACGAGCAGTACTTC. It codes for CASSLEFAISYEQYF.

The chain links TRBV30 to TRBJ1-2; D gene ambiguous. The CDR3 length is 11 residues. Looked up from germline, CDR1 is GTSNPN and CDR2 is SVGIG (reference sequence). Trimming pared 0 bases from V and 7 bases from J, leaving 6 bases between. CDR3 DNA sequence: TGTGCCTGGAGTGTGAGGGTTGGCTACACCTTC. This translates into CAWSVRVGYTF.

V and J are TRBV20-1 and TRBJ1-1; D unclear. The germline V gene has CDR1 DFQATT and CDR2 SNEGSKA (reference sequence). CDR3 length: 8 residues. Deletions cut 6 bases from V and 11 bases from J, with 7 bases between. The CDR3 sequence: CSARGAFF. CDR3 sequence (DNA): TGCAGTGCCCGAGGGGCTTTCTTT.

The chain recombines TRBV5-4 with TRBJ2-7; D ambiguous. The germline gives CDR1 SGHNT, CDR2 YYREEE (reference sequence). The CDR3 runs 11 residues. V was shortened by 4 bases and J by 7 bases, with 9 bases between the two germline ends. The CDR3 bases are TGTGCCAGCAGCATTAACAGAGAGCAGTACTTC. This translates into CASSINREQYF.